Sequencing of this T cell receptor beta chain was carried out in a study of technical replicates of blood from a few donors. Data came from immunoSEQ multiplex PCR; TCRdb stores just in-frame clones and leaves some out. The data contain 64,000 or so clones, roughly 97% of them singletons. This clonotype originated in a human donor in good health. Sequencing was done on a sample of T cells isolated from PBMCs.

CDR3: CASTFRQREIDTQYF. CDR3 DNA sequence: TGTGCCAGCACTTTCCGGCAGCGGGAGATAGATACGCAGTATTTT. This chain joins TRBV6-5 and TRBJ2-3, with 8 bases fitting TRBD2. CDR1 MNHEY and CDR2 SVGAGI come from the germline V gene. This CDR3 contains 15 residues. V lost 7 bases, J lost 5 bases, and 11 bases stayed unmatched.